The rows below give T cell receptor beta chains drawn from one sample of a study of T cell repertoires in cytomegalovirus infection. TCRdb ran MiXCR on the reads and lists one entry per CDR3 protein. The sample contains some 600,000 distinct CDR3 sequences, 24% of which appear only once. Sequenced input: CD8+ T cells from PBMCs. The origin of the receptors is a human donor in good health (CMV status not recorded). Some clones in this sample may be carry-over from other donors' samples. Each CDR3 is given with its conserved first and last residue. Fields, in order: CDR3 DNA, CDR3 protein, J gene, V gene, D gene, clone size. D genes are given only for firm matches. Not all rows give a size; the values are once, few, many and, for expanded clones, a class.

TGCAGTGCTAGGCAGACTAGCGGGGTGCGATCCTACAATGAGCAGTTCTTC	CSARQTSGVRSYNEQFF	TRBJ2-1	TRBV20-1	TRBD2	few
TGTGCCAGCAGTTCCCCGGAAGGTGCGAACACCGGGGAGCTGTTTTTT	CASSSPEGANTGELFF	TRBJ2-2	TRBV12-3/TRBV12-4	NA	few
TGTGCCAGTAGCCCTCGGCGGGAGAACACTGAAGCTTTCTTT	CASSPRRENTEAFF	TRBJ1-1	TRBV19	NA	few
TGTGCCAGCAGCTTAGGGGGGACCCAGTACTTC	CASSLGGTQYF	TRBJ2-5	TRBV7-2	NA	many
TGTGCCATCTGGACAGGAGGCTACACCTTC	CAIWTGGYTF	TRBJ1-2	TRBV10-3	TRBD1	few
TGTGCCAGCAACCCCGAGGGAGATTTCACTGAAGCTTTCTTT	CASNPEGDFTEAFF	TRBJ1-1	TRBV7-9	NA	NA
TGTGCCAGCAGCTTCGATCCCTATGCCCGGATTCGAGAGGACAGGCCCCCGGACTATGGCTACACCTTC	CASSFDPYARIREDRPPDYGYTF	TRBJ1-2	TRBV7-9	TRBD1	few
TGTGCCAGCAGCTTTCCCGGGGTGACAGATACGCAGTATTTT	CASSFPGVTDTQYF	TRBJ2-3	TRBV7-8	NA	many
TGCGCCAGCAGCCCGGACGGAGAAGAGACCCAGTACTTC	CASSPDGEETQYF	TRBJ2-5	TRBV5-1	NA	many
TGTGCCAGCAGCGCCAATATAGCGGGTACCTACAATGAGCAGTTCTTC	CASSANIAGTYNEQFF	TRBJ2-1	TRBV7-8	TRBD2	many
TGTGCCAGCAGTTACTCGAGGGACAGGGGCTACGAGCAGTACTTC	CASSYSRDRGYEQYF	TRBJ2-7	TRBV6-6	TRBD1	few
TGTGCCAGCAGCTTAGACAGGTCCGCGGGATCACCCCTCCACTTT	CASSLDRSAGSPLHF	TRBJ1-6	TRBV7-9	NA	NA
TGTGCCAGCAGTACAGCACACTCCTACGAGCAGTACTTC	CASSTAHSYEQYF	TRBJ2-7	TRBV27	NA	few
TGTGCCAGCAGTTACGGGACAGGGGGAAACTATGGCTACACCTTC	CASSYGTGGNYGYTF	TRBJ1-2	TRBV27	TRBD1	NA
TGTGCCAGCAGTAGCCGGTTACAGGGGAATCAGCCCCAGCATTTT	CASSSRLQGNQPQHF	TRBJ1-5	TRBV28	TRBD1	few
TGTGCCATCAGAATTAGGACAGGGGGCGCGGACGAGCAGTACTTC	CAIRIRTGGADEQYF	TRBJ2-7	TRBV10-3	TRBD1	NA